What follows is one TCR beta chain and its context. The antigen is not known. This entry is derived from a study of cytomegalovirus exposure and HLA in healthy donors. Study-level results: The investigators catalogued 164 TCR beta chains as cytomegalovirus-associated. Only CMV serostatus was available as immune exposure information.

Amplification used 60 Vbeta primers and 13 Jbeta primers. The data were produced by immunoSEQ multiplex PCR, yet TCRdb's version contains in-frame clones alone and is incomplete. The repertoire table contains about 88,000 clones. The CDR3 has 16 amino acids. The germline V gene has CDR1 SGDLS and CDR2 YYNGEE. V lost 2 bases, J lost 4 bases, and 7 bases stayed unmatched. At sampling all donors were nominally healthy, likely with unrecorded immune exposures. V and J are TRBV9 and TRBJ2-2, with TRBD2 matching 8 bases. Sequencing was carried out using PBMCs. This receptor was taken from a girl aged 5 to 17 in good health and CMV-seropositive. CDR3 amino acids: CASSVVAGIFTGELFF. The DNA for the CDR3 is TGTGCCAGCAGCGTGGTAGCGGGGATATTCACCGGGGAGCTGTTTTTT.